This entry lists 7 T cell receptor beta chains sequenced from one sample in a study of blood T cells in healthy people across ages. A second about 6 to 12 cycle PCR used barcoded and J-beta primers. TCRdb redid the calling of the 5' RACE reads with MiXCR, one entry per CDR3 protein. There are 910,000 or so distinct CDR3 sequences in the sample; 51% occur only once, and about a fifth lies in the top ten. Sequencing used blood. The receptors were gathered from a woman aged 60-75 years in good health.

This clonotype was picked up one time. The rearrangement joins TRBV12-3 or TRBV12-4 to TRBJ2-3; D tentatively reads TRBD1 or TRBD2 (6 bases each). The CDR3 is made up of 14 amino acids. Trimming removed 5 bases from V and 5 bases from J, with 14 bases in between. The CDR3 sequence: CASSGGGGLDTQYF. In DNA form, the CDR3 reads TGTGCCAGCAGTGGAGGGGGTGGATTAGATACGCAGTATTTT.

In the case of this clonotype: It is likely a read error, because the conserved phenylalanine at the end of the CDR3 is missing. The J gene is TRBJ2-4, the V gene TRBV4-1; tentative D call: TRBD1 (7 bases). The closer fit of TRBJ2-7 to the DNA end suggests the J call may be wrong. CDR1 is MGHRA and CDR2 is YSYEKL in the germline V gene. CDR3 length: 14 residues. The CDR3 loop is CASRHTGEAYEQYL. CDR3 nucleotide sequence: TGCGCCAGCAGACACACAGGGGAGGCCTACGAGCAGTACCTC.

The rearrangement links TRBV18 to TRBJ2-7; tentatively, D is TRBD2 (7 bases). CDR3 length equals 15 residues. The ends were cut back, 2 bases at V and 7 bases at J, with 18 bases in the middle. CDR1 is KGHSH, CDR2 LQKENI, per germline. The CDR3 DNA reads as TGTGCCAGCTCACCAAGCTACCAGGGGAGGGAAGAGCAGTACTTC. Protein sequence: CASSPSYQGREEQYF.

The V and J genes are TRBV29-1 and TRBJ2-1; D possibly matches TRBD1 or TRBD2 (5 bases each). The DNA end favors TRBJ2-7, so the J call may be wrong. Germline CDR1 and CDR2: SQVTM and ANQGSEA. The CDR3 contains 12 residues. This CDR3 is CSVEVRGCEQYF. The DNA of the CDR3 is TGCAGCGTTGAAGTGAGGGGTTGCGAGCAGTACTTC.

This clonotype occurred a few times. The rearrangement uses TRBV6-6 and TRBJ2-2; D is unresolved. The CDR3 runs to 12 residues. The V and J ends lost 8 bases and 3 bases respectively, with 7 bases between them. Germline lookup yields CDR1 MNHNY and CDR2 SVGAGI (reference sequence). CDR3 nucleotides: TGTGCCAGCGGCACCTACACCGGGGAGCTGTTTTTT. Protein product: CASGTYTGELFF.

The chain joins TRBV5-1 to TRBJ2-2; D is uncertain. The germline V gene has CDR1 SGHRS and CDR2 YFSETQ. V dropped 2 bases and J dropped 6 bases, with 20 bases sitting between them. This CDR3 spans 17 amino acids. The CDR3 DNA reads TGCGCCAGCAGCTTAAGGCTAAGTACAAGTAGGCCCGGGGAGCTGTTTTTT. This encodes CASSLRLSTSRPGELFF. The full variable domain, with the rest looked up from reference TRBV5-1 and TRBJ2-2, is KAGVTQTPRYLIKTRGQQVTLSCSPISGHRSVSWYQQTPGQGLQFLFEYFSETQRNKGNFPGRFSGRQFSNSRSEMNVSTLELGDSALYLCASSLRLSTSRPGELFFGEGSRLTVL.

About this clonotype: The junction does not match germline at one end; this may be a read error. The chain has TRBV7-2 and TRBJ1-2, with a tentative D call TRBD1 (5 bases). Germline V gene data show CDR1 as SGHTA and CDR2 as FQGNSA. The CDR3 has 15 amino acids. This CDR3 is CASSLLLGGDYRYTF. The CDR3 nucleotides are TGTGCCAGCAGCTTATTGCTCGGGGGTGACTATCGCTACACCTTC.